A selection of T cell receptor beta chains follows, all from one sample in a study of blood T cell repertoires in COVID-19. Sequencing was performed with immunoSEQ multiplex PCR; in TCRdb, only in-frame clones are kept and a portion is missing. The profile shows roughly 140,000 clones, 85% to 90% of them singletons. Sequencing was carried out using peripheral blood. The receptors were gathered from a woman aged 55-70 years with active COVID-19. CDR3s include the opening cysteine and the closing phenylalanine or tryptophan. A D gene is named only where the DNA matches it firmly. The size entry is marked missing in some rows and otherwise reads once, few, many or a size class.

D gene,V gene,clone size,J gene,CDR3 DNA,CDR3 protein
TRBD1,TRBV9,-,TRBJ1-2,TGTGCCAGCAGCACCACAGGGGCTACCTATGGCTACACCTTC,CASSTTGATYGYTF
-,TRBV5-5,once,TRBJ1-6,TGTGCCAGCAGCTTGGCCCAGGAACATTCACCCCTCCACTTT,CASSLAQEHSPLHF
-,TRBV3-1/TRBV3-2,-,TRBJ1-2,TGTGCCAGCAGCCAAGATTTCCAGGGTGGCTATGGCTACACCTTC,CASSQDFQGGYGYTF
TRBD1,TRBV2,-,TRBJ1-3,TGTGCCAGTATCCGGGACAGGGGAACTGGAAACACCATATATTTT,CASIRDRGTGNTIYF
-,TRBV3-1/TRBV3-2,-,TRBJ1-1,TGTGCCAGCAGTCCCTCCACCACAGGGAGTAGTGGAGCTTTCTTT,CASSPSTTGSSGAFF
-,TRBV7-8,-,TRBJ1-4,TGTGCCAGCAGCTTCCGGCCAGGGAATGAAAAACTGTTTTTT,CASSFRPGNEKLFF
TRBD1,TRBV27,-,TRBJ1-5,TGTGCCAGCAGTTACTACTCAGGGGGGAGTCAGCCCCAGCATTTT,CASSYYSGGSQPQHF
TRBD2,TRBV11-3,-,TRBJ2-1,TGTGCCAGCAGTCTAGCGGGAGGGTCCTACAATGAGCAGTTCTTC,CASSLAGGSYNEQFF
-,TRBV7-9,-,TRBJ1-3,TGTGCCAGCAGCCCCTGGGCGGGAGGAAACACCATATATTTT,CASSPWAGGNTIYF
TRBD1,TRBV7-2,-,TRBJ1-5,TGTGCCAGCAGACCGACAGGGACTAGCAATCAGCCCCAGCATTTT,CASRPTGTSNQPQHF
TRBD1,TRBV19,-,TRBJ1-1,TGTGCCAGTAAGGGACAGGCTTGGAACACTGAAGCTTTCTTT,CASKGQAWNTEAFF
-,TRBV30,-,TRBJ2-7,TGTGCCTGGAGTGCGACAACCGTAGCCTACGAGCAGTACTTC,CAWSATTVAYEQYF
-,TRBV5-1,-,TRBJ1-1,TGCGCCAGCAGGGACTCCGGGAACACTGAAGCTTTCTTT,CASRDSGNTEAFF
-,TRBV7-2,-,TRBJ2-7,TGTGCCAGCAGCTTAGATCGGGTCATCATCAGCGAGCAGTACTTC,CASSLDRVIISEQYF
-,TRBV4-2,-,TRBJ2-3,TGTGCCAGCAGCCAAGACCCTAGGCGCACAGATACGCAGTATTTT,CASSQDPRRTDTQYF
-,TRBV6-5,-,TRBJ1-1,TGTGCCAGCAGTTACTCGCGGGGGCGTGGGACTGAAGCTTTCTTT,CASSYSRGRGTEAFF
-,TRBV7-3,once,TRBJ2-2,TGTGCCAGCAGCTCCGGACTCTCCACGAACACCGGGGAGCTGTTTTTT,CASSSGLSTNTGELFF
-,TRBV5-5,once,TRBJ2-2,TGTGCCAGCATCTCCGGGAGGGAGCTGTTTTTT,CASISGRELFF
-,TRBV3-1/TRBV3-2,-,TRBJ1-1,TGTGCCAGCAGTCCCGGGACACTCACTGAAGCTTTCTTT,CASSPGTLTEAFF
-,TRBV19,-,TRBJ2-3,TGTGCCAGTAGTATTTTGCAGGGCCGGGGGTATAGCAATCAGCCCCAGTATTTT,CASSILQGRGYSNQPQYF
-,TRBV28,-,TRBJ1-2,TGTGCCAGCAGTTCAAACAGCTATGGCTACACCTTC,CASSSNSYGYTF
TRBD2,TRBV14,-,TRBJ2-1,TGTGCCAGCAGCTATATCGGGAGGGCTGGTAATGAGCAGTTCTTC,CASSYIGRAGNEQFF
TRBD1,TRBV27,-,TRBJ1-6,TGTGCCAGCAGTTTAAGGCGACAGGGAAAGTCACCCCTCCACTTT,CASSLRRQGKSPLHF
TRBD2,TRBV11-2,-,TRBJ2-2,TGTGCCAGCAGCTTCTATGGACTAGCGGGAGGCCCCGGGGAGCTGTTTTTT,CASSFYGLAGGPGELFF
-,TRBV2,once,TRBJ2-2,TGTGCCAGCAGTGAACAAATTAGCAGAAACACCGGGGAGCTGTTTTTT,CASSEQISRNTGELFF
TRBD2,TRBV7-9,once,TRBJ2-3,TGTGCCAGCAGCTTAGCGGGAGGGCCAGGGACAGATACGCAGTATTTT,CASSLAGGPGTDTQYF
-,TRBV7-8,-,TRBJ1-1,TGTGCCAGCAGCTTAACAGGGAGGGAAACTGAAGCTTTCTTT,CASSLTGRETEAFF
TRBD1,TRBV30,-,TRBJ1-2,TGTGCCTGGAATAGCTTGGCAGGGGGGTACTATGGCTACACCTTC,CAWNSLAGGYYGYTF
-,TRBV28,-,TRBJ2-7,TGTGCCAGCAGTGGTAGCACCTACGAGCAGTACTTC,CASSGSTYEQYF
-,TRBV7-8,-,TRBJ1-6,TGTGCCAGCAGCGCCTCCGGGACAATTTATTCACCCCTCCACTTT,CASSASGTIYSPLHF
-,TRBV7-8,-,TRBJ2-2,TGTGCCAGCAGTTCGGACTTCACCGGGGAGCTGTTTTTT,CASSSDFTGELFF